Listed below are T cell receptor beta chains from one sample, sequenced in a study of cytomegalovirus exposure and HLA in healthy donors. The table came from immunoSEQ multiplex PCR; TCRdb's copy has only in-frame clones and leaves some out. The table lists nearly 200,000 clones, roughly 80% of them singletons. The material sequenced was PBMCs. The receptor set was obtained from a woman in her forties or fifties in good health and CMV-seropositive. CDR3s include the opening cysteine and the closing phenylalanine or tryptophan. The order of the fields is D gene, CDR3 length, V gene, clone size, J gene, CDR3 DNA, CDR3 protein. The D gene is left open where the match is weak. Rows give clone size only sometimes, using once, few, many, or a class for an expanded clone.

D: .; length: 15; V: TRBV6-5; size: .; J: TRBJ2-2; DNA: TGTGCCAGCAGTTACTCAACAGGGCCCACCGGGGAGCTGTTTTTT; CDR3: CASSYSTGPTGELFF
D: TRBD1; length: 14; V: TRBV7-9; size: once; J: TRBJ2-1; DNA: TGTGCCAGCAGCTGGGACAGGGAAGGGAATGAGCAGTTCTTC; CDR3: CASSWDREGNEQFF
D: .; length: 16; V: TRBV10-3; size: .; J: TRBJ2-5; DNA: TGTGCCATCAGTGAGGGGGTGACAGGTAGTGAGGAGACCCAGTACTTC; CDR3: CAISEGVTGSEETQYF
D: .; length: 14; V: TRBV6-1; size: .; J: TRBJ1-4; DNA: TGTGCCAGCAGTGGTGGAGGGCCGGGTGAAAAACTGTTTTTT; CDR3: CASSGGGPGEKLFF
D: .; length: 15; V: TRBV5-1; size: .; J: TRBJ2-3; DNA: TGCGCCAGCAGCCGGTCGGACTCTAGCACAGATACGCAGTATTTT; CDR3: CASSRSDSSTDTQYF
D: .; length: 13; V: TRBV7-2; size: .; J: TRBJ1-5; DNA: TGTGCCAGCAGCTTAGGAGGCGGTCAGCCCCAGCATTTT; CDR3: CASSLGGGQPQHF
D: TRBD2; length: 18; V: TRBV5-4; size: .; J: TRBJ2-1; DNA: TGTGCCAGCAGCTCCCTGACTAGCGGGAGGGGCTTGGGGGATGAGCAGTTCTTC; CDR3: CASSSLTSGRGLGDEQFF
D: TRBD1; length: 14; V: TRBV19; size: .; J: TRBJ1-4; DNA: TGTGCCAGTAGTAAGGGGGCTCCGAATGAAAAACTGTTTTTT; CDR3: CASSKGAPNEKLFF
D: .; length: 15; V: TRBV5-1; size: .; J: TRBJ2-7; DNA: TGCGCCAGCAGCGTGCAGGGGGGACGTTCCTACGAGCAGTACTTC; CDR3: CASSVQGGRSYEQYF
D: .; length: 15; V: TRBV6-1; size: .; J: TRBJ2-1; DNA: TGTGCCAGCCTCAGAGGGCAGGGGCCGTACAATGAGCAGTTCTTC; CDR3: CASLRGQGPYNEQFF
D: .; length: 15; V: TRBV19; size: once; J: TRBJ1-6; DNA: TGTGCCAGTAGTGAGACGACAGGATCGATTTCACCCCTCCACTTT; CDR3: CASSETTGSISPLHF
D: .; length: 16; V: TRBV18; size: .; J: TRBJ2-5; DNA: TGTGCCAGCTCACTAAACGACCTAGTGATCCAAGAGACCCAGTACTTC; CDR3: CASSLNDLVIQETQYF
D: .; length: 13; V: TRBV19; size: few; J: TRBJ2-7; DNA: TGTGCCAGTAGTCCCCGGGAGACCTACGAGCAGTACTTC; CDR3: CASSPRETYEQYF